Below, 13 T cell receptor beta chains from the same sample are listed, as sequenced in a study of T cell changes during pregnancy in multiple sclerosis. The table came from immunoSEQ multiplex PCR; TCRdb's copy has only in-frame clones and leaves some out. The table has tens of thousands of clones, about 88% seen once. The sequencing used peripheral blood, collected before pregnancy. These receptors all come from a female donor with multiple sclerosis, enrolled in a pregnancy study.

This clone was counted only a few times. V usage is TRBV19 and J usage is TRBJ1-3, with 7 bases fitting TRBD1. V gave up 9 bases and J gave up 0 bases; unmatched junction bases: 8. The CDR3 contains 15 residues. CDR1 is LNHDA, CDR2 SQIVND, per germline (reference sequence). DNA of the CDR3: TGTGCCAGCATGACAGGGCAGAGCTCTGGAAACACCATATATTTT. Its protein is CASMTGQSSGNTIYF.

The chain combines TRBV19 with TRBJ1-5; TRBD1 might be the D (6 bases). Trimming removed 2 bases from V and 3 bases from J, with 11 bases in between. Germline CDR1 reads LNHDA; CDR2 reads SQIVND (reference sequence). The CDR3 length is 15 residues. Here the CDR3 DNA reads TGTGCCAGTAGTATATATCCAGGGGACAATCAGCCCCAGCATTTT. Translating it yields CASSIYPGDNQPQHF.

The V and J genes are TRBV5-5 and TRBJ2-7, with 8 bases lining up with TRBD2. Germline V gene lookup returns CDR1 SGHKS and CDR2 YYEKEE (reference sequence). Germline trimming cut 2 bases from V and 5 bases from J; bases unmatched to any gene: 3. The CDR3 consists of 13 residues. The CDR3 DNA follows: TGTGCCAGCAGCTTAGCGGGAGTCGACGAGCAGTACTTC. Protein: CASSLAGVDEQYF.

This sequence joins TRBV19 and TRBJ2-7; TRBD2 might be the D (5 bases). The ends were cut back, 4 bases at V and 4 bases at J, with 17 bases in the middle. CDR1 and CDR2 (germline): LNHDA, SQIVND (reference sequence). This CDR3 has 15 amino acids. The CDR3 loop is CASSSYGISAYEQYF. CDR3 coding DNA: TGTGCCAGTAGTAGTTACGGGATTTCAGCTTACGAGCAGTACTTC.

The chain is built from TRBV6-6 and TRBJ2-1; maybe TRBD1 (6 bases). The germline CDR1 and CDR2 sequences are MNHNY and SVGAGI (reference sequence). There are 13 residues in the CDR3. The ends were cut back, 8 bases at V and 9 bases at J, with 17 bases in the middle. The CDR3 nucleotides read TGTGCCAGCGGGATACAGGGCACTACTGAGCAGTTCTTC. The encoded protein is CASGIQGTTEQFF.

The chain carries TRBV19 and TRBJ2-3, with 9 positions matching TRBD2. Germline-derived CDR1 and CDR2 are LNHDA and SQIVND (reference sequence). The CDR3 runs to 16 residues. Losses at the gene ends were 3 bases for V and 3 bases for J; bases not matched to a gene: 7. The CDR3 sequence is CASSMGLAGDTDTQYF. Here the CDR3 DNA reads TGTGCCAGTAGTATGGGCTTAGCGGGAGATACAGATACGCAGTATTTT.

This clone was observed a single time. The genes are TRBV4-2 and TRBJ1-2; tentative D call: TRBD1 (5 bases). Trimming took 0 bases from V and 1 from J, leaving 9 bases between them. This CDR3 has 15 amino acids. Germline CDR1 reads LGHNA; CDR2 reads YNFKEQ. DNA for the CDR3: TGTGCCAGCAGCCAAGATAGACAGAATAACTATGGCTACACCTTC. Translated, it gives CASSQDRQNNYGYTF.

The gene calls are TRBV6-5 and TRBJ1-3; maybe TRBD1 (5 bases). Trimming stripped 4 bases from V and 2 bases from J, with 12 bases between. The CDR3 consists of 15 residues. The germline V gene encodes CDR1 MNHEY and CDR2 SVGAGI. This CDR3 is CASSFSQGAGNTIYF. CDR3 DNA: TGTGCCAGCAGTTTTTCCCAGGGTGCTGGAAACACCATATATTTT.

The chain is built from TRBV5-4 and TRBJ2-3; D possibly corresponds to TRBD2 (5 bases). The V gene lost 4 bases and the J gene lost 0 bases, with 12 bases spanning the gap. The CDR3 runs to 15 residues. Germline V gene sequence: CDR1 SGHNT, CDR2 YYREEE (reference sequence). The CDR3 region is CASSSGRTSTDTQYF. The CDR3 nucleotides are TGTGCCAGCAGCAGCGGACGGACTAGCACAGATACGCAGTATTTT.

This chain uses TRBV11-2 with TRBJ2-7; no definite D call. Trimming stripped 1 base from V and 4 bases from J, with 8 bases between. CDR3 size: 13 residues. Germline lookup yields CDR1 SGHAT and CDR2 FQNNGV. The CDR3 is CASSLVPVYEQYF. The CDR3 bases are TGTGCCAGCAGCTTAGTCCCCGTGTACGAGCAGTACTTC. Filled out from reference TRBV11-2 and TRBJ2-7, the complete variable domain reads EAGVAQSPRYKIIEKRQSVAFWCNPISGHATLYWYQQILGQGPKLLIQFQNNGVVDDSQLPKDRFSAERLKGVDSTLKIQPAKLEDSAVYLCASSLVPVYEQYFGPGTRLTVT.

The chain is built from TRBV6-5 and TRBJ1-6; D unclear. The length of the CDR3 is 15 residues. CDR1 is MNHEY, CDR2 SVGAGI, per germline. Trimming stripped 0 bases from V and 10 bases from J, with 13 bases between. For the CDR3, the DNA is TGTGCCAGCAGTTACTCCGGTCTGGAGGGATCACCCCTCCACTTT. The encoded protein is CASSYSGLEGSPLHF.

The chain joins TRBV28 to TRBJ2-1; 11 nucleotides align to TRBD2. Germline CDR1 reads MDHEN; CDR2 reads SYDVKM. Unmatched junction bases numbered 9, after V lost 5 bases and J lost 3 bases. The CDR3 runs 17 residues. The CDR3 loop reads CASSRSRTSGHYNEQFF. In nucleotides, the CDR3 is TGTGCCAGCAGTAGATCTCGGACTAGCGGGCACTACAATGAGCAGTTCTTC.

The chain has TRBV27 and TRBJ1-4; D is ambiguous. V was pared by 1 base and J by 7 bases, with 16 bases between. The germline gives CDR1 MNHEY, CDR2 SMNVEV (reference sequence). This CDR3 comprises 16 residues. The CDR3, as DNA: TGTGCCAGCAGTTTATTCGCCGGGGAAATGGGTGAAAAACTGTTTTTT. It yields the protein CASSLFAGEMGEKLFF.